Below, 20 T cell receptor beta chains from the same sample are listed, as sequenced in a study of T cells in Graves' hyperthyroidism and ophthalmopathy. Amplified TCR beta CDR3 regions derived from RNA transcripts. First-round RT-PCR targeting the TCR CDR3 was performed with the HTBI primer set. TCRdb re-called the multiplex PCR reads through MiXCR, storing one row per CDR3 protein. This sample has 370,000 or so distinct CDR3 sequences; roughly 13% occur once, and the top ten carry under 25%. Material: blood. Every receptor here comes from a man aged 25-45 years with Graves' hyperthyroidism that later progressed to Graves' ophthalmopathy.

This rearrangement joins TRBV6-4 to TRBJ2-2, with a weak D call TRBD1 (6 bases). CDR1 is MRHNA and CDR2 is SNTAGT in the germline V gene. The V end lost 0 bases, the J end lost 6 bases, and 14 bases lay between the germline ends. This CDR3 spans 16 amino acids. CDR3: CASSDSQGYDSGELFF. The CDR3 DNA sequence: TGTGCCAGCAGTGACTCGCAGGGGTATGACTCCGGGGAGCTGTTTTTT.

In this sample, this clonotype turned up a few times. The rearrangement joins TRBV28 to TRBJ2-1, with 11 nucleotides matching TRBD2. This CDR3 is built from 18 residues. Germline V gene data show CDR1 as MDHEN and CDR2 as SYDVKM. The V gene end was trimmed by 6 bases and the J gene end by 0 bases; junction bases not matched to a gene: 10. CDR3 region: CASRVTSGGHFSYNEQFF. The CDR3 coding sequence is TGTGCCAGCAGGGTCACTAGCGGGGGCCATTTCTCCTACAATGAGCAGTTCTTC.

This clonotype turned up a few times. The genes are TRBV7-9 and TRBJ1-1, with a tentative D call TRBD1 (5 bases). CDR3 length: 14 residues. CDR1 is SEHNR and CDR2 is FQNEAQ in the germline V gene (reference sequence). Between the trimmed V and J ends, which lost 1 base and 1 base, there was a span of 7 bases. The CDR3 loop reads CASSLVTENTEAFF. The DNA of the CDR3 is TGTGCCAGCAGCTTAGTGACAGAGAACACTGAAGCTTTCTTT.

V and J are TRBV24-1 and TRBJ1-4; D not resolved. In germline, CDR1 is KGHDR, CDR2 SFDVKD. V lost 9 bases to trimming and J lost 0 bases, with 13 bases between them. This CDR3 has 15 residues. CDR3 loop: CATRAPNATNEKLFF. CDR3 DNA sequence: TGTGCCACCCGAGCCCCAAATGCAACTAATGAAAAACTGTTTTTT.

This clonotype occurred a few times. V usage is TRBV7-6 and J usage is TRBJ1-4, with TRBD1 identical over 7 bases. J lost 3 bases, V lost 5 bases, and 9 bases had no gene match. Germline loops: CDR1 SGHVS, CDR2 FNYEAQ. This CDR3 comprises 16 residues. CDR3 in DNA: TGTGCCAGCAGCCCCCACAGGGGTCTGGCTAATGAAAAACTGTTTTTT. Protein product: CASSPHRGLANEKLFF.

This clonotype was observed at least ten times. The chain is built from TRBV6-1 and TRBJ2-7; a possible D gene is TRBD1 (5 bases). This CDR3 region has 14 residues. Looked up from germline, CDR1 is MNHNS and CDR2 is SASEGT. V was trimmed by 1 base and J by 4 bases, leaving 11 bases between them. The CDR3 loop reads CASSEVTQGYEQYF. DNA of the CDR3: TGTGCCAGCAGTGAAGTTACGCAGGGTTACGAGCAGTACTTC.

In its sample, this clonotype was seen many times. This chain uses TRBV28 with TRBJ1-5, with TRBD1 as a possible D gene (5 bases). Germline V gene lookup returns CDR1 MDHEN and CDR2 SYDVKM. CDR3 size: 14 residues. The V end lost 7 bases, the J end lost 10 bases, and 20 bases lay between the germline ends. The CDR3 loop reads CASTLSLGAHPQHF. In DNA, the CDR3 is TGTGCCAGCACACTTAGCCTCGGGGCTCACCCCCAGCATTTT. The full variable domain, in which reference TRBV28 and TRBJ1-5 provide the parts outside the CDR3, is DVKVTQSSRYLVKRTGEKVFLECVQDMDHENMFWYRQDPGLGLRLIYFSYDVKMKEKGDIPEGYSVSREKKERFSLILESASTNQTSMYLCASTLSLGAHPQHFGDGTRLSIL.

This clonotype was recorded many times. The chain employs TRBV3-1 and TRBJ1-1; D possibly corresponds to TRBD1 (5 bases). V dropped 5 bases and J dropped 4 bases, with 14 bases sitting between them. The CDR3 runs to 14 residues. Germline lookup yields CDR1 LGHDT and CDR2 YNNKEL (reference sequence). The chain's CDR3 is CASSTGHLGTEAFF. The CDR3 DNA is TGTGCCAGCAGCACCGGACACTTGGGCACTGAAGCTTTCTTT. Together with reference TRBV3-1 and TRBJ1-1, the CDR3 gives the full variable domain: DTAVSQTPKYLVTQMGNDKSIKCEQNLGHDTMYWYKQDSKKFLKIMFSYNNKELIINETVPNRFSPKSPDKAHLNLHINSLELGDSAVYFCASSTGHLGTEAFFGQGTRLTVV.

The rearrangement joins TRBV6-5 to TRBJ1-4, with D unclear. The CDR3 sequence is 14 residues long. Germline V gene sequence: CDR1 MNHEY, CDR2 SVGAGI. The V gene lost 2 bases and the J gene lost 5 bases, with 9 bases spanning the gap. The chain's CDR3 is CASSYPGQNEKLFF. The CDR3 coding sequence is TGTGCCAGCAGTTACCCTGGGCAGAATGAAAAACTGTTTTTT.

The CDR3 sequence: CASSFLGTGLLETQYF. The CDR3 nucleotides are TGTGCCAGCAGCTTTCTTGGGACAGGGCTCTTAGAGACCCAGTACTTC. The chain is built from TRBV5-5 and TRBJ2-5; 9 bases agree with TRBD1. This CDR3 is built from 16 residues. CDR1 SGHKS and CDR2 YYEKEE come from the germline V gene (reference sequence). With V trimmed by 2 bases and J by 4 bases, 9 bases remained unmatched.

This clonotype was seen only a few times. This CDR3 reads CAWSLGTDNSPLHF. CDR3 DNA sequence: TGTGCCTGGAGTCTGGGGACCGATAATTCACCCCTCCACTTT. This chain connects TRBV30 to TRBJ1-6, with D possibly being TRBD1 (5 bases). The CDR3 covers 14 residues. Germline V lookup: CDR1 GTSNPN, CDR2 SVGIG (reference sequence). V was clipped by 2 bases and J by 5 bases, with 10 bases between them.

This clonotype has only a few counts. The chain links TRBV7-9 to TRBJ1-1; D remains ambiguous. V was shortened by 2 bases and J by 0 bases, with 7 bases between the two germline ends. The CDR3 is 14 residues long. Germline V CDR1 and CDR2: SEHNR, FQNEAQ (reference sequence). The CDR3 DNA sequence: TGTGCCAGCAGCTTATTCGGCTTGAACACTGAAGCTTTCTTT. Translating gives CASSLFGLNTEAFF.

This clonotype has ten or more counts. The chain is built from TRBV5-1 and TRBJ2-3; 15 bases agree with TRBD2. The CDR3 has 15 residues. CDR1 and CDR2 (germline): SGHRS, YFSETQ. The V segment lost 2 bases and the J segment 11 bases; nucleotides outside the gene matches: 6. The CDR3 protein is CASSFSGLAGGMQYF. DNA of the CDR3: TGCGCCAGCAGCTTCTCGGGACTAGCGGGGGGCATGCAGTATTTT. The variable domain in full, with the rest retrieved from reference TRBV5-1 and TRBJ2-3, is KAGVTQTPRYLIKTRGQQVTLSCSPISGHRSVSWYQQTPGQGLQFLFEYFSETQRNKGNFPGRFSGRQFSNSRSEMNVSTLELGDSALYLCASSFSGLAGGMQYFGPGTRLTVL.

This clonotype was counted only a few times. The chain employs TRBV5-4 and TRBJ2-4, with 10 bases that match TRBD1. Germline V gene lookup returns CDR1 SGHNT and CDR2 YYREEE (reference sequence). Germline trimming cut 4 bases from V and 6 bases from J; bases unmatched to any gene: 7. This CDR3 comprises 15 residues. CDR3 loop: CASSTTGGAGNIQYF. CDR3 coding DNA: TGTGCCAGCAGCACGACAGGGGGCGCGGGAAACATTCAGTACTTC.

This clonotype was counted between two and nine times. V is TRBV6-5 and J is TRBJ1-5, with 7 positions matching TRBD1. Germline V gene data show CDR1 as MNHEY and CDR2 as SVGAGI. V was pared by 6 bases and J by 4 bases, with 9 bases of the junction left unmatched. The CDR3 is 15 amino acids. The CDR3 sequence: CASSPDREINQPQHF. For the CDR3, the DNA is TGTGCCAGCAGCCCAGACAGGGAAATAAATCAGCCCCAGCATTTT.

Many counts were recorded for this clonotype. The rearrangement links TRBV20-1 to TRBJ2-7; D unresolved. V dropped 4 bases and J dropped 1 base, with 8 bases sitting between them. The CDR3 runs to 12 residues. In germline, CDR1 is DFQATT, CDR2 SNEGSKA (reference sequence). The CDR3 DNA is TGCAGTGCTATTCGGCAGTCCTACGAGCAGTACTTC. The encoded protein is CSAIRQSYEQYF.

CDR3 nucleotide sequence: TGCGCCAGCAGCTTGGTTCGTCAGTCTCAAGAGACCCAGTACTTC. It is translated as CASSLVRQSQETQYF. This sequence joins TRBV4-1 and TRBJ2-5; no reliable D call. The ends were cut back, 5 bases at V and 2 bases at J, with 15 bases in the middle. In germline, CDR1 is MGHRA, CDR2 YSYEKL. The CDR3 is made up of 15 amino acids.

Points on this clonotype: A read error is possible here, since a much larger clone lies one base away. The rearrangement uses TRBV7-9 and TRBJ1-4; no definite D call. Germline CDR1 reads SEHNR; CDR2 reads FQNEAQ (reference sequence). This CDR3 is built from 15 residues. CDR3 loop: CASSSGSRANEKPFF. The CDR3 nucleotides are TGTGCCAGCAGCTCCGGGAGTAGGGCTAATGAAAAACCGTTTTTT.

This clonotype was observed many times. The rearrangement joins TRBV6-2 or TRBV6-3 to TRBJ2-7; 7 bases are shared with TRBD1. The CDR3 consists of 13 residues. Germline values: CDR1 MNHEY, CDR2 SVGEGT. V gave up 7 bases and J gave up 2 bases; unmatched junction bases: 5. As DNA, the CDR3 is TGTGCCAGCATCCCTGGACAGGCCTACGAGCAGTACTTC. This gives the protein CASIPGQAYEQYF.

This clonotype was seen repeatedly, ten times or more. This chain uses TRBV2 with TRBJ2-3, with 9 bases lining up with TRBD2. The CDR3 consists of 17 residues. V shed 4 bases, J shed 0 bases, and the junction held 8 bases outside the gene matches. Per the germline V gene, CDR1 is SNHLY and CDR2 is FYNNEI. In DNA form, the CDR3 reads TGTGCCAGCAGTGGTGCGGCGGGGGGGCCTAGCACAGATACGCAGTATTTT. Protein product: CASSGAAGGPSTDTQYF. Filled out from reference TRBV2 and TRBJ2-3, the complete variable domain reads EPEVTQTPSHQVTQMGQEVILRCVPISNHLYFYWYRQILGQKVEFLVSFYNNEISEKSEIFDDQFSVERPDGSNFTLKIRSTKLEDSAMYFCASSGAAGGPSTDTQYFGPGTRLTVL.